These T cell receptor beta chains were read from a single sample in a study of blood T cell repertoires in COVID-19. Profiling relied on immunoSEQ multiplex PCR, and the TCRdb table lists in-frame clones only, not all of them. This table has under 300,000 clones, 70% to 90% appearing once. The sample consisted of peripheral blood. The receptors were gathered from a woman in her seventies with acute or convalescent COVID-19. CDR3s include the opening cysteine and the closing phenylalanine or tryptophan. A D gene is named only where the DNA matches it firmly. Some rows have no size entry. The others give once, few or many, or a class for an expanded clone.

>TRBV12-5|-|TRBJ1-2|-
CASGLQGGYGYTF
TGTGCTAGTGGTTTGCAGGGCGGCTATGGCTACACCTTC
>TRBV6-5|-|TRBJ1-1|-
CASRATGSTEAFF
TGTGCCAGCCGGGCAACCGGGAGCACTGAAGCTTTCTTT
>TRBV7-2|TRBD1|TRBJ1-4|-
CASSPQTGGYEKLFF
TGTGCCAGCAGCCCCCAGACAGGGGGTTATGAAAAACTGTTTTTT
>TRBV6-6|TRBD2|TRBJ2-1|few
CASSYALGGYNEQFF
TGTGCCAGCAGTTACGCTCTGGGGGGGTACAATGAGCAGTTCTTC
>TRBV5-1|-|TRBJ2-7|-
CASSLWQGTREQYF
TGCGCCAGCAGCTTGTGGCAGGGAACCCGCGAGCAGTACTTC
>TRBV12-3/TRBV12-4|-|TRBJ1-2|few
CASSPAGGAGYTF
TGTGCCAGCAGTCCAGCGGGGGGTGCGGGCTACACCTTC
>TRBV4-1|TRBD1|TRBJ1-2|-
CASSQDWDSSHTF
TGCGCCAGCAGCCAAGATTGGGACAGCTCACACACCTTC
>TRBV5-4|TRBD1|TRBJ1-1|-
CASGGQGLTEAFF
TGTGCCAGCGGTGGACAGGGTCTCACTGAAGCTTTCTTT
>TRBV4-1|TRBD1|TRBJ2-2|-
CASSQEGGREIPGELFF
TGCGCCAGCAGCCAAGAAGGGGGCAGGGAGATCCCCGGGGAGCTGTTTTTT
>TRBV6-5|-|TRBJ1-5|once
CASSYSERQPQHF
TGTGCCAGCAGTTACTCGGAGAGGCAGCCCCAGCATTTT
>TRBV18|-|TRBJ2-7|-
CASSPSGFNEQYF
TGTGCCAGCTCACCTTCAGGGTTCAACGAGCAGTACTTC
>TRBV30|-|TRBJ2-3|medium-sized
CAWDGTGRDPDTQYF
TGTGCCTGGGATGGGACTGGGCGTGATCCAGATACGCAGTATTTT
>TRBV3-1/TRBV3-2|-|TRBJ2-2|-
CASSLNFGELFF
TGTGCCAGCAGCCTAAACTTCGGGGAGCTGTTTTTT
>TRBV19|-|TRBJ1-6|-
CASSIGLDSPLHF
TGTGCCAGTAGTATAGGGCTTGATTCACCCCTCCACTTT
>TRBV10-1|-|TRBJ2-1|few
CASSGSYNEQFF
TGCGCCAGCAGCGGGTCCTACAATGAGCAGTTCTTC
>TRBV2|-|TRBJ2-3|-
CASSAEAGSITDTQYF
TGTGCCAGCAGTGCCGAGGCGGGGTCGATCACAGATACGCAGTATTTT
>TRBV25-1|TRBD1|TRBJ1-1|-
CASSEYPDRATEAFF
TGTGCCAGCAGTGAATACCCGGACAGGGCAACTGAAGCTTTCTTT
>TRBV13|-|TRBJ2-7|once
CASSLRRGYEQYF
TGTGCCAGCAGCTTAAGGAGGGGCTACGAGCAGTACTTC
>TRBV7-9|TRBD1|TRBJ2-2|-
CASSRDSTAGELFF
TGTGCCAGCAGCCGGGACAGTACCGCCGGGGAGCTGTTTTTT
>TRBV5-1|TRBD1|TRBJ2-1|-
CASSYQQGADQFF
TGCGCCAGCAGCTATCAACAGGGGGCGGATCAGTTCTTC
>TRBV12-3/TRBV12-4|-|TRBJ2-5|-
CASSFSETQYF
TGTGCCAGCAGTTTTAGCGAGACCCAGTACTTC
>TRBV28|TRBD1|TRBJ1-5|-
CATNRGSNQPQHF
TGTGCCACCAACAGGGGGAGCAATCAGCCCCAGCATTTT
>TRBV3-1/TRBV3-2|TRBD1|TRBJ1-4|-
CASSRQGAGEKLFF
TGTGCCAGCAGCCGACAGGGAGCGGGTGAAAAACTGTTTTTT
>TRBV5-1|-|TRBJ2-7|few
CASSLVGGVPGTSSYEQYF
TGCGCCAGCAGCTTGGTAGGAGGCGTCCCAGGAACGAGCTCCTACGAGCAGTACTTC
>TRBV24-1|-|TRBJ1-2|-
CATSVGGRYGYTF
TGTGCCACCTCCGTCGGGGGACGGTATGGCTACACCTTC
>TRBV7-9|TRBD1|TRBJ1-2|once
CASSGGTGPSAVYGYTF
TGTGCCAGCAGCGGAGGGACAGGGCCCTCTGCCGTTTATGGCTACACCTTC
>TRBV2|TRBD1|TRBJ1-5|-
CASLQGLDQPQHF
TGTGCCAGTCTACAGGGGCTTGATCAGCCCCAGCATTTT
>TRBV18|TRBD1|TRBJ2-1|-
CASSPGQGLDNEQFF
TGTGCCAGCTCACCCGGACAGGGATTGGACAATGAGCAGTTCTTC
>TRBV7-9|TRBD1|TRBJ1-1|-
CASSSGYRGANAFF
TGTGCCAGCAGCTCAGGTTACAGGGGGGCAAACGCTTTCTTT
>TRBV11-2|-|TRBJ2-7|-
CASSLVGASDEQYF
TGTGCCAGCAGCTTAGTTGGGGCTAGCGACGAGCAGTACTTC
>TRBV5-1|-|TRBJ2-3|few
CASSLQKFTDTQYF
TGCGCCAGCAGCTTGCAGAAGTTCACAGATACGCAGTATTTT
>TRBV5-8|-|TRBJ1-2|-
CASSLTGFWYGYTF
TGTGCCAGCAGCTTAACAGGGTTTTGGTATGGCTACACCTTC
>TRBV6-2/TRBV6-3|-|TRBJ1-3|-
CASSYRTGISGNTIYF
TGTGCCAGCAGTTACCGTACAGGGATCTCTGGAAACACCATATATTTT
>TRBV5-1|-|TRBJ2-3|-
CASRVSPGIDTQYF
TGCGCCAGCAGAGTTTCTCCGGGGATAGATACGCAGTATTTT
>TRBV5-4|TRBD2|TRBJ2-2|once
CASSSLAAPNTGELFF
TGTGCCAGCAGCTCCCTAGCGGCTCCGAACACCGGGGAGCTGTTTTTT
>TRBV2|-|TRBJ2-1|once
CASMLRAYNEQFF
TGTGCCAGCATGCTCCGGGCCTACAATGAGCAGTTCTTC
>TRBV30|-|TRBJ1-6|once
CAWSPGNNSPLHF
TGTGCCTGGAGCCCAGGGAATAATTCACCCCTCCACTTT
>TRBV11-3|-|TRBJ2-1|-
CASSLGGHNEQFF
TGTGCCAGCAGCTTAGGAGGGCACAATGAGCAGTTCTTC
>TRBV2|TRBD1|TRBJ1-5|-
CASRGQAINQPQHF
TGTGCCAGCAGAGGACAGGCGATTAATCAGCCCCAGCATTTT
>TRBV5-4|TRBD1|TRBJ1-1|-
CASSIGQVTTEAFF
TGTGCCAGCAGCATAGGACAGGTTACTACTGAAGCTTTCTTT
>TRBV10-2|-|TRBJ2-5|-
CASSVRSGETQYF
TGCGCCAGCAGTGTCCGGTCTGGAGAGACCCAGTACTTC